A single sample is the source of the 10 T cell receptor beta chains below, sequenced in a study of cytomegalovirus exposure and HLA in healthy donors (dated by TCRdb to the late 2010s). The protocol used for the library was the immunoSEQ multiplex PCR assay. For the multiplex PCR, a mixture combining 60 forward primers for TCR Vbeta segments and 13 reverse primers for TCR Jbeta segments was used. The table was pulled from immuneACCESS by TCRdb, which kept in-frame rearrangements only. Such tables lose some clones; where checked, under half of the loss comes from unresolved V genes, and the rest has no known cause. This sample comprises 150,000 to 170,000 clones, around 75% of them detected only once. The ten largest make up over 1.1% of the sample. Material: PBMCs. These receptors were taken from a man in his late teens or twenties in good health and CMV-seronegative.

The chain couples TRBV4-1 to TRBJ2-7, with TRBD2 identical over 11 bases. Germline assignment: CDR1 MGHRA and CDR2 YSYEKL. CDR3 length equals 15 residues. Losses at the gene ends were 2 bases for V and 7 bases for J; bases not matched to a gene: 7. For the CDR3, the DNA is TGCGCCAGCAGCCAAAAGACTAGCGGGACGGGGGAGCAGTACTTC. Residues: CASSQKTSGTGEQYF.

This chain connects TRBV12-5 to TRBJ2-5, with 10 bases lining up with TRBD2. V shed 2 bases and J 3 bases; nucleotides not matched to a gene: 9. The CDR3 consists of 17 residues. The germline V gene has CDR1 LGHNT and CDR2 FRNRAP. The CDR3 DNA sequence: TGTGCTAGTGGTTTGTCCCCCGGAGCGGGAGGGGAAGAGACCCAGTACTTC. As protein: CASGLSPGAGGEETQYF.

The CDR3 region has the DNA TGCGCCAGCAGCTTGGCCCTAGCGGGGAATGAGCAGTTCTTC. The encoded protein is CASSLALAGNEQFF. V and J are TRBV5-1 and TRBJ2-1; 9 positions match TRBD2. Germline CDR1 reads SGHRS; CDR2 reads YFSETQ. The CDR3 contains 14 residues. V trimming: 0 bases; J trimming: 7 bases; junction bases outside the gene matches: 2.

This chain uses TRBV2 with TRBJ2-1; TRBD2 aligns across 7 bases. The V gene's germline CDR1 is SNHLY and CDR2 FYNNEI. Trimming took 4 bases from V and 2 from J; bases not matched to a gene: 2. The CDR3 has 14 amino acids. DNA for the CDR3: TGTGCCAGCAGTGGGACTAGAGCCTACAATGAGCAGTTCTTC. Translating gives CASSGTRAYNEQFF.

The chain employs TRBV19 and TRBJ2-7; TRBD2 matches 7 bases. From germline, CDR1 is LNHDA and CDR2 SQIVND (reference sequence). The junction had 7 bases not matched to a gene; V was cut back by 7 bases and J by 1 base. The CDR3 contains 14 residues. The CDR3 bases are TGTGCCAGTACCTCTAGCGGAGAATCCTACGAGCAGTACTTC. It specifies CASTSSGESYEQYF.

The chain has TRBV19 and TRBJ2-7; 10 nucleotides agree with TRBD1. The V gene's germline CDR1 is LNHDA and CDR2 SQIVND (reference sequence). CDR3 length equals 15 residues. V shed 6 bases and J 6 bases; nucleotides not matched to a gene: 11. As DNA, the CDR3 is TGTGCCAGTAGCACCGGGACAGGGGACCTTGGCGAGCAGTACTTC. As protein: CASSTGTGDLGEQYF.

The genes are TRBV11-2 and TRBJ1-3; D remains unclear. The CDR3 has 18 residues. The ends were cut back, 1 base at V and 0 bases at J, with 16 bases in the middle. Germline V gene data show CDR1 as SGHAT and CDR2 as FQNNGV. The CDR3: CASSLVGVQRISGNTIYF. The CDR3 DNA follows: TGTGCCAGCAGCTTAGTCGGCGTACAGAGAATCTCTGGAAACACCATATATTTT. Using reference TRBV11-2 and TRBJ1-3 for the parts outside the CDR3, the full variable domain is EAGVAQSPRYKIIEKRQSVAFWCNPISGHATLYWYQQILGQGPKLLIQFQNNGVVDDSQLPKDRFSAERLKGVDSTLKIQPAKLEDSAVYLCASSLVGVQRISGNTIYFGEGSWLTVV.

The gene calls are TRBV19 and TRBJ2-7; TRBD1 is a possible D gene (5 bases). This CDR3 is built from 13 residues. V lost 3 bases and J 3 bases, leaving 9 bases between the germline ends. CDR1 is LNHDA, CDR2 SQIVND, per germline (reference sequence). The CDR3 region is CASSIPGHYEQYF. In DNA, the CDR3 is TGTGCCAGTAGTATTCCAGGACACTACGAGCAGTACTTC.

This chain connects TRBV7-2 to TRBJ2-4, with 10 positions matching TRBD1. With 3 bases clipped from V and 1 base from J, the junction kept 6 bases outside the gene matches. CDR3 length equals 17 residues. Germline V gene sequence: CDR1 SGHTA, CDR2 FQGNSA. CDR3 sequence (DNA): TGTGCCAGCAGCTTGGGACAGGGGAATGAGGCCAAAAACATTCAGTACTTC. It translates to CASSLGQGNEAKNIQYF.

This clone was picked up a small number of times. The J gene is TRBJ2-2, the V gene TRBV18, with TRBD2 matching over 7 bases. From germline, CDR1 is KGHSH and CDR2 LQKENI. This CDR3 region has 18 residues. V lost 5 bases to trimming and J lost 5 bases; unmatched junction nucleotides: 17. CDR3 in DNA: TGTGCCAGCTCAAAAGGCGCGGGAGACCCTCTAGGGACCGGGGAGCTGTTTTTT. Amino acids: CASSKGAGDPLGTGELFF.